This T cell receptor beta chain was captured in a study of Ad26.COV2.S vaccination and SARS-CoV-2 variants. Study-wide context: Ad26.COV2.S given intramuscularly, once or twice 56 days apart.

In the case of this clone: Its specificity is unknown.

Points from the study as a whole: Reports say spike-specific CD8+ and CD4+ T cell responses covered substantial breadth after vaccination. The TCR-based breadth and depth measures might underestimate overall T cell responses.

In germline, CDR1 is MDHEN, CDR2 SYDVKM. V lost 8 bases, J lost 6 bases, and 17 bases lay in between. This CDR3 region has 13 residues. Noted treatment: some 20 received Ad26.COV2.S at low or high dose, single or two shots; five or six received placebo; per-sample allocation not given. Repertoires come from day 63 after the first vaccine or placebo injection. Ad26.COV2.S expressed prefusion-stabilized spike from the original Wuhan strain. Profiling relied on immunoSEQ multiplex PCR, and the TCRdb table lists in-frame clones only, not all of them. The sample lists around 240,000 clones, over 75% occurring once.

The V gene is TRBV28, the J gene TRBJ2-7; possibly TRBD2 for D (5 bases). The source is a person between 18 and 65 years old who received the Ad26.COV2.S COVID-19 vaccine or a placebo. Sequenced here: peripheral blood, sampled in a trial of Ad26.COV2.S vaccine versus placebo. The CDR3: CASLRLSPLEQYF. DNA for the CDR3: TGTGCCAGCTTGCGACTATCACCACTCGAGCAGTACTTC.